The 18 T cell receptor beta chains below come from one sample, sequenced in a study of cytomegalovirus exposure and HLA in healthy donors. This PCR relied on a set of 60 Vbeta primers and 13 Jbeta primers. Using immunoSEQ multiplex PCR, the repertoire was profiled, and TCRdb retains in-frame clones only, with some absent. Among about 130,000 clones listed, 60% to 75% were seen once. Material: PBMCs. Receptor source: a human donor in good health.

A word on this clone: One end of the junction varies from germline; a read error may be responsible. The V call is TRBV15, the J call TRBJ2-7, with TRBD1 as a possible D gene (6 bases). Germline assignment: CDR1 LNHNV and CDR2 YYDKDF (reference sequence). CDR3 length: 15 residues. CDR3 amino acids: CATSRDSGDPGGVGF. CDR3 bases: TGTGCCACCAGCAGAGATTCAGGGGACCCCGGTGGAGTTGGGTTC.

The chain carries TRBV6-5 and TRBJ2-5, with a tentative D call TRBD1 (5 bases). From germline, CDR1 is MNHEY and CDR2 SVGAGI. The CDR3 covers 15 residues. Deletions cut 2 bases from V and 5 bases from J, with 15 bases between. Here the CDR3 reads CASSYDTGRVETQYF. DNA of the CDR3: TGTGCCAGCAGTTACGATACAGGCCGGGTTGAGACCCAGTACTTC.

This clone appeared a few times. The genes are TRBV9 and TRBJ2-1; D ambiguous. Germline CDR1 SGDLS, CDR2 YYNGEE. V dropped 0 bases and J dropped 5 bases, with 12 bases sitting between them. This CDR3 region has 15 residues. CDR3 DNA sequence: TGTGCCAGCAGCGTAGACCCCCGAGTTGACAATGAGCAGTTCTTC. Protein: CASSVDPRVDNEQFF.

The rearrangement joins TRBV11-2 to TRBJ2-3; 8 nucleotides agree with TRBD1. Trimming at V came to 5 bases and at J to 0 bases, leaving 4 bases not matched to a gene. Germline V gives CDR1 SGHAT, CDR2 FQNNGV. CDR3 length equals 15 residues. CDR3 sequence reads: CASSPRTGSTDTQYF. The DNA of the CDR3 is TGTGCCAGCAGCCCGCGGACAGGGAGCACAGATACGCAGTATTTT. Complete variable domain (other parts from reference TRBV11-2 and TRBJ2-3): EAGVAQSPRYKIIEKRQSVAFWCNPISGHATLYWYQQILGQGPKLLIQFQNNGVVDDSQLPKDRFSAERLKGVDSTLKIQPAKLEDSAVYLCASSPRTGSTDTQYFGPGTRLTVL.

This sequence joins TRBV5-6 and TRBJ2-5; 7 bases are a match to TRBD2. Germline-derived CDR1 and CDR2 are SGHDT and YYEEEE. This CDR3 spans 14 amino acids. Trimming removed 3 bases from V and 3 bases from J; junction bases left unmatched: 5. The CDR3 loop reads CASSYGAGKETQYF. The CDR3 bases are TGTGCCAGCAGCTACGGAGCGGGGAAAGAGACCCAGTACTTC. Based on the CDR3 plus reference TRBV5-6 and TRBJ2-5, the full variable domain is DAGVTQSPTHLIKTRGQQVTLRCSPKSGHDTVSWYQQALGQGPQFIFQYYEEEERQRGNFPDRFSGHQFPNYSSELNVNALLLGDSALYLCASSYGAGKETQYFGPGTRLLVL.

The gene calls are TRBV4-1 and TRBJ2-5; 7 bases line up with TRBD2. Looked up from germline, CDR1 is MGHRA and CDR2 is YSYEKL. The CDR3 sequence is 15 residues long. V lost 0 bases to trimming and J lost 7 bases; unmatched junction nucleotides: 8. In nucleotides, the CDR3 is TGCGCCAGCAGCCAAGAGGCTAGCGGCCTTGTGACCCAGTACTTC. This gives the protein CASSQEASGLVTQYF.

This chain joins TRBV19 and TRBJ2-3, with 10 nucleotides matching TRBD2. Germline CDR1 and CDR2: LNHDA and SQIVND (reference sequence). V shed 3 bases and J 5 bases; nucleotides not matched to a gene: 14. CDR3 size: 18 residues. CDR3 DNA: TGTGCCAGTAGTATGTCGTCCCCCGGTAGCGGGAGGATAGATACGCAGTATTTT. It encodes CASSMSSPGSGRIDTQYF.

The V gene is TRBV12-5, the J gene TRBJ1-4, with 11 bases aligning to TRBD1. The V segment lost 1 base and the J segment 6 bases; nucleotides outside the gene matches: 4. CDR3 length: 16 amino acids. Germline V lookup: CDR1 LGHNT, CDR2 FRNRAP. CDR3 residues: CASGLAPGQGDEKLFF. CDR3 in DNA: TGTGCTAGTGGTTTGGCTCCGGGACAGGGGGATGAAAAACTGTTTTTT.

Worth noting for this clone: The identical CDR3 is also encoded by other nucleotide sequences in the sample. The chain joins TRBV7-2 to TRBJ2-5; 8 bases align to TRBD2. The CDR3 runs to 15 residues. The V gene end was trimmed by 1 base and the J gene end by 9 bases; junction bases not matched to a gene: 10. Germline V gene sequence: CDR1 SGHTA, CDR2 FQGNSA. The CDR3 DNA reads as TGTGCCAGCAGCTTAGTGGCGGGAGGAGGGGAGGCCCAGTACTTC. Amino acids: CASSLVAGGGEAQYF.

CDR3 sequence reads: CASSQEAGGHEQYF. In DNA, the CDR3 is TGTGCCAGCAGCCAAGAGGCAGGGGGCCACGAGCAGTACTTC. The rearrangement joins TRBV4-2 to TRBJ2-7; TRBD1 agrees at 8 bases. Germline-derived CDR1 and CDR2 are LGHNA and YNFKEQ. The CDR3 is 14 amino acids. The ends lost 0 bases at V and 5 bases at J; junction bases unmatched: 3.

V gene TRBV11-2 combines with J gene TRBJ2-7; the D gene is possibly TRBD1 (5 bases). Germline lookup yields CDR1 SGHAT and CDR2 FQNNGV. V was clipped by 1 base and J by 2 bases, with 9 bases between them. This CDR3 region has 14 residues. This CDR3 is CASSLVDTPYEQYF. In DNA, the CDR3 is TGTGCCAGCAGCTTAGTGGACACTCCCTACGAGCAGTACTTC.

This clone has only one observation. This rearrangement joins TRBV5-1 to TRBJ2-2, with TRBD2 identical over 10 bases. After removal of 0 bases from V and 4 bases from J, the junction contained 12 bases not matched to a gene. This CDR3 has 19 residues. Germline V gene data show CDR1 as SGHRS and CDR2 as YFSETQ. CDR3: CASSLVSGRANSATGELFF. CDR3 DNA sequence: TGCGCCAGCAGCTTGGTAAGCGGGAGGGCCAACTCGGCCACCGGGGAGCTGTTTTTT.

The chain recombines TRBV27 with TRBJ2-7; TRBD1 matches at 7 bases. The CDR3 is 13 amino acids. Germline V gene lookup returns CDR1 MNHEY and CDR2 SMNVEV (reference sequence). Trimming at V came to 2 bases and at J to 5 bases, leaving 3 bases not matched to a gene. The CDR3 DNA reads TGTGCCAGCAGTTTAAGAGGGGGCAACGAGCAGTACTTC. Protein product: CASSLRGGNEQYF.

The chain combines TRBV6-5 with TRBJ1-1; 7 bases are shared with TRBD1. Germline assignment: CDR1 MNHEY and CDR2 SVGAGI. The V gene end was trimmed by 6 bases and the J gene end by 2 bases; junction bases not matched to a gene: 6. This CDR3 region has 14 residues. In DNA, the CDR3 is TGTGCCAGCAGACCGGGACAGAGCAACACTGAAGCTTTCTTT. This encodes CASRPGQSNTEAFF.

The V call is TRBV28, the J call TRBJ2-7; 7 bases agree with TRBD1. Germline trimming cut 7 bases from V and 3 bases from J; bases unmatched to any gene: 6. Germline CDR1 reads MDHEN; CDR2 reads SYDVKM. The CDR3 runs to 13 residues. The DNA of the CDR3 is TGTGCCAGCATGAGGGGGCTGAGCTACGAGCAGTACTTC. This translates into CASMRGLSYEQYF.

This clone was found a few times. This chain links TRBV27 with TRBJ2-1; D uncertain. Per germline, CDR1 MNHEY and CDR2 SMNVEV (reference sequence). Trimming removed 6 bases at V and 2 bases at J, with 8 bases between. The CDR3 extends over 13 amino acids. The CDR3 reads CASSYSPYNEQFF. CDR3 bases: TGTGCCAGCAGCTACTCGCCCTACAATGAGCAGTTCTTC.

The chain couples TRBV14 to TRBJ2-7; TRBD2 is a possible D gene (5 bases). Trimming cost V 2 bases and J 3 bases, with 20 bases left between them. The CDR3 runs 17 residues. Germline CDR1 and CDR2: SGHDN and FVKESK. In DNA, the CDR3 is TGTGCCAGCAGCCAATCCCTTGTAGCGAGGAGACACTACGAGCAGTACTTC. This translates into CASSQSLVARRHYEQYF.

The chain couples TRBV5-1 to TRBJ2-1; a weak D match, TRBD2 (5 bases). The CDR3 is 15 amino acids. V was trimmed by 1 base and J by 3 bases, leaving 11 bases between them. Germline CDR1 reads SGHRS; CDR2 reads YFSETQ. The CDR3 loop is CASSLFDRDYNEQFF. The CDR3 coding sequence is TGCGCCAGCAGCTTGTTTGATCGGGACTACAATGAGCAGTTCTTC.